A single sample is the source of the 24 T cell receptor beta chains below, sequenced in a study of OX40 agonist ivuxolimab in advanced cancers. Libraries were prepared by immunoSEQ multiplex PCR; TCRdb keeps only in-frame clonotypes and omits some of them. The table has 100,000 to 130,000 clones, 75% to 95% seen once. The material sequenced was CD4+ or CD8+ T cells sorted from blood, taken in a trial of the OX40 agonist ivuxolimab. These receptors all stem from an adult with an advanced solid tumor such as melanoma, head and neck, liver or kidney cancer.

The CDR3 region is CASSQDMIAGREQFF. The CDR3, as DNA: TGTGCCAGCAGCCAAGATATGATAGCGGGAAGGGAGCAGTTCTTC. V gene TRBV4-2 combines with J gene TRBJ2-1, with 8 bases fitting TRBD2. This CDR3 has 15 amino acids. V was clipped by 0 bases and J by 10 bases; unmatched bases: 8. Per the germline V gene, CDR1 is LGHNA and CDR2 is YNFKEQ.

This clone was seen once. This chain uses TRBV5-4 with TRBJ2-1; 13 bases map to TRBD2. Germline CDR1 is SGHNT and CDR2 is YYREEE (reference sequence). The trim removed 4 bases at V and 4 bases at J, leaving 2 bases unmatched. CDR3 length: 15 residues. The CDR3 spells CASSPGLAGYNEQFF. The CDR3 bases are TGTGCCAGCAGCCCGGGACTAGCGGGGTACAATGAGCAGTTCTTC.

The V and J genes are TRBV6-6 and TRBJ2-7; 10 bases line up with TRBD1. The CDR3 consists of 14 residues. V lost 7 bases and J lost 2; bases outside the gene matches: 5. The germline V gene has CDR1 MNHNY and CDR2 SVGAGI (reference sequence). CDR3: CASTTGTGAYEQYF. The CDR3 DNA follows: TGTGCCAGCACCACCGGGACAGGGGCCTACGAGCAGTACTTC.

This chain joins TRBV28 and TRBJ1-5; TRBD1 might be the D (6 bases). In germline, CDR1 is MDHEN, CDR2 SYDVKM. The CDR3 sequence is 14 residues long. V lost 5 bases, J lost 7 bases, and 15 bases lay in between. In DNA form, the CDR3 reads TGTGCCAGCAGTACCCACAGGGAGCGACAGCCCCAGCATTTT. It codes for CASSTHRERQPQHF.

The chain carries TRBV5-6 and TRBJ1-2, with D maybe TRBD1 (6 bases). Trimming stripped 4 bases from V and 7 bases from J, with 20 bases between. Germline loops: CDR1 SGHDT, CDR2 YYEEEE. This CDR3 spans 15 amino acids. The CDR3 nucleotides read TGTGCCAGCAGCCCCCTACAGGGTTCGCCGGGTGGCTACACCTTC. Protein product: CASSPLQGSPGGYTF.

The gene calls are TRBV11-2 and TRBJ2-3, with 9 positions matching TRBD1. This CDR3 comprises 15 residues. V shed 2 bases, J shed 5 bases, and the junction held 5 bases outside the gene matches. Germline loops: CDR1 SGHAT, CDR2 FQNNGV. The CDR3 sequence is CASSLTQGAGDTQYF. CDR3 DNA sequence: TGTGCCAGCAGCTTAACACAGGGGGCGGGAGATACGCAGTATTTT.

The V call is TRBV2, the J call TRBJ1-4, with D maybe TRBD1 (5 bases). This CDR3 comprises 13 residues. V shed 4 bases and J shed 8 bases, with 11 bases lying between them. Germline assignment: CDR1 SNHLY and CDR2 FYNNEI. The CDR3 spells CASSVDRGEKLFF. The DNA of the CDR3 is TGTGCCAGCAGTGTTGACCGGGGGGAAAAACTGTTTTTT.

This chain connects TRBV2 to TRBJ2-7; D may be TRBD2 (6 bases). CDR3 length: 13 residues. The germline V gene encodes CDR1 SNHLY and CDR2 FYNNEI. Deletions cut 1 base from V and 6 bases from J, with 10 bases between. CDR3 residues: CASSEGRAREQYF. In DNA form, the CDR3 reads TGTGCCAGCAGTGAAGGGAGGGCGCGCGAGCAGTACTTC.

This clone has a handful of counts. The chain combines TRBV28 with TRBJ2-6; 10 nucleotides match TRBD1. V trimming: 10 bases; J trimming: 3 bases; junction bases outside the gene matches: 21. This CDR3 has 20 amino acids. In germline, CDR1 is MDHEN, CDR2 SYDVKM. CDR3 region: CAIPKLPGTGATGGANVLTF. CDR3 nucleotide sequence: TGTGCCATCCCGAAGTTACCCGGGACAGGGGCGACGGGTGGGGCCAACGTCCTGACTTTC.

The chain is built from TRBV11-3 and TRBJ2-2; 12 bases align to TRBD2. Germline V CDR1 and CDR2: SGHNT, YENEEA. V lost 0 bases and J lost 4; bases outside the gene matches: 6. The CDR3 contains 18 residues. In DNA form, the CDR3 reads TGTGCCAGCAGCTTAGACCACCGACTAGCGGGAGCCACCGGGGAGCTGTTTTTT. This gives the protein CASSLDHRLAGATGELFF.

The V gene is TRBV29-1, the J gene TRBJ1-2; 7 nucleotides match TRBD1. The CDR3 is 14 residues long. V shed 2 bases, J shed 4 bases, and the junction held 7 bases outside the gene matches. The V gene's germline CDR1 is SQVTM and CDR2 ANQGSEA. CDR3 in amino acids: CSVEKTGKGYGYTF. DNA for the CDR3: TGCAGCGTTGAAAAGACAGGGAAAGGCTATGGCTACACCTTC.

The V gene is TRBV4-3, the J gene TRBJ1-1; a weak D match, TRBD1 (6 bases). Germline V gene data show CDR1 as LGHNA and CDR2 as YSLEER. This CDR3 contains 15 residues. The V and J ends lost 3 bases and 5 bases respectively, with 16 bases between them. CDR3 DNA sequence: TGCGCCAGCAGCCACGCCCACAGGGTCGGTACTGAAGCTTTCTTT. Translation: CASSHAHRVGTEAFF.

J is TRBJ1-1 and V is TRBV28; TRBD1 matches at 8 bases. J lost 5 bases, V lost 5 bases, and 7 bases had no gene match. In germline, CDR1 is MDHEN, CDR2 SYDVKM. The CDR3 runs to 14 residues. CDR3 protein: CASSTTGGGTEAFF. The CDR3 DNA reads TGTGCCAGCAGTACAACAGGGGGAGGGACTGAAGCTTTCTTT.

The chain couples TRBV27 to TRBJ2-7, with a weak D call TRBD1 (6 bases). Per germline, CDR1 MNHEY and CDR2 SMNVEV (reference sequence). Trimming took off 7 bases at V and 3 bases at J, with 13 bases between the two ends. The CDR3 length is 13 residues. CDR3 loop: CASTEGRGYEQYF. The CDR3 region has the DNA TGTGCCAGCACCGAAGGCAGGGGCTACGAGCAGTACTTC.

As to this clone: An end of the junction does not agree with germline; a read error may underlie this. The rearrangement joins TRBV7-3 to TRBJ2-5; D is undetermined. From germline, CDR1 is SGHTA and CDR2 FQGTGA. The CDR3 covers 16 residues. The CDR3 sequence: CASSFNGPNNQETQYF. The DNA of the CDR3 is TGTGCTAGCAGCTTTAACGGCCCTAACAACCAAGAGACCCAGTACTTC. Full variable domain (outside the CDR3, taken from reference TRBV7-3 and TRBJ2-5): GAGVSQTPSNKVTEKGKYVELRCDPISGHTALYWYRQSLGQGPEFLIYFQGTGAADDSGLPNDRFFAVRPEGSVSTLKIQRTERGDSAVYLCASSFNGPNNQETQYFGPGTRLLVL.

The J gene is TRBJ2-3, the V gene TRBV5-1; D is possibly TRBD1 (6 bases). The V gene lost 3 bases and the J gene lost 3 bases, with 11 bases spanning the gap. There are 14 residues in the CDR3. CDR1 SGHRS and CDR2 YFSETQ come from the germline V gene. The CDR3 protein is CASSSLTGTDTQYF. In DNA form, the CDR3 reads TGCGCCAGCAGCTCGCTGACAGGAACAGATACGCAGTATTTT.

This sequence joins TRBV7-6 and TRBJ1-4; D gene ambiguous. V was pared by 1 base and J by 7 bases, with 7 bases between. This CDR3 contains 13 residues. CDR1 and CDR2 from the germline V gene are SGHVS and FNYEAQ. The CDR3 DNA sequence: TGTGCCAGCAGCTTAGGGAGGGCTGAAAAACTGTTTTTT. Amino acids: CASSLGRAEKLFF.

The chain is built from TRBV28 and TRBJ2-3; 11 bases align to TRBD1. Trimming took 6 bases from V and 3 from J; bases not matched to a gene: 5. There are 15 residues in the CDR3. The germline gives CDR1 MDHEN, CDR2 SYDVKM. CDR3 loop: CASSPGTGGTDTQYF. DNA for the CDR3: TGTGCCAGCAGCCCCGGGACAGGGGGGACAGATACGCAGTATTTT.

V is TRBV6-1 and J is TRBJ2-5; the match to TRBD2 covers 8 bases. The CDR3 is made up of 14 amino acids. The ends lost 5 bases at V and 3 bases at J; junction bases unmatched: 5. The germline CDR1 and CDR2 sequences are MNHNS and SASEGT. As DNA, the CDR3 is TGTGCCAGCAGTAGCGCGGGGGGCGAAGAGACCCAGTACTTC. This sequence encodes CASSSAGGEETQYF.

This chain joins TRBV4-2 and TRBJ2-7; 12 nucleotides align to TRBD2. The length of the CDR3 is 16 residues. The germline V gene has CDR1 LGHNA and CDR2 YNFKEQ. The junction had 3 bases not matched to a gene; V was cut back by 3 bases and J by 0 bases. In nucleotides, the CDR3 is TGTGCCAGCAGCCATCTAGCGGGAGGGCCCTCCTACGAGCAGTACTTC. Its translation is CASSHLAGGPSYEQYF.

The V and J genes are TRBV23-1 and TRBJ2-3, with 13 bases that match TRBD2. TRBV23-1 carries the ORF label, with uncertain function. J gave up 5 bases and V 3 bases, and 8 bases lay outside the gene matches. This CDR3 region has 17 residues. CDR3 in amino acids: CASSHPTSGRTKDTQYF. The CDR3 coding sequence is TGCGCCAGCAGTCACCCGACTAGCGGGAGGACGAAAGATACGCAGTATTTT.

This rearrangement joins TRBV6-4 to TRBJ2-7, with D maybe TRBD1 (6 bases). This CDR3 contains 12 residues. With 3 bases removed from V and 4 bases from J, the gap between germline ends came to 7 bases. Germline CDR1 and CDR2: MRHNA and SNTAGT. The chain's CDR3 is CASSEGAYEQYF. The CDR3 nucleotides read TGTGCCAGCAGTGAGGGGGCGTACGAGCAGTACTTC.

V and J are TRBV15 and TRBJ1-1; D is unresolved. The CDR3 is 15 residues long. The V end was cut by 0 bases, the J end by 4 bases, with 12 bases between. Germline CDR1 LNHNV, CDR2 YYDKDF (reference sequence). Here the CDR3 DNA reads TGTGCCACCAGCAGAGATCCAGCCTGGGGCACTGAAGCTTTCTTT. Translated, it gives CATSRDPAWGTEAFF.

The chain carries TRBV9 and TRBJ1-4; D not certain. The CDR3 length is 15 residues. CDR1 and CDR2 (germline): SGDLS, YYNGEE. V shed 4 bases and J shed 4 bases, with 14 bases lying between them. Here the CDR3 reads CASSPGAVHNEKLFF. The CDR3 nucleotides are TGTGCCAGCAGCCCCGGAGCGGTCCATAATGAAAAACTGTTTTTT.